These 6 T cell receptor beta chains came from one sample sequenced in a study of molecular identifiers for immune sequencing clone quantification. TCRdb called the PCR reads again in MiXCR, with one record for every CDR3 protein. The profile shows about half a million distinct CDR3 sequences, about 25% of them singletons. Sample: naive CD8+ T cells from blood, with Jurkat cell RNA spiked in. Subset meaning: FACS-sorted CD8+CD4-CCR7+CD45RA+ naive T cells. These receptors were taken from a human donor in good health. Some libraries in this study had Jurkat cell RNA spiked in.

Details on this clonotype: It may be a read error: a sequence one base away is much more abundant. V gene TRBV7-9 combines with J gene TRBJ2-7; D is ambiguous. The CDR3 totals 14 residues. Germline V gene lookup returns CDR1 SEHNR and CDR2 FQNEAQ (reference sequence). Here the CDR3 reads CASSPPTEAYGQYF. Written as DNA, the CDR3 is TGTGCCAGCAGCCCGCCAACGGAAGCCTACGGGCAGTACTTC.

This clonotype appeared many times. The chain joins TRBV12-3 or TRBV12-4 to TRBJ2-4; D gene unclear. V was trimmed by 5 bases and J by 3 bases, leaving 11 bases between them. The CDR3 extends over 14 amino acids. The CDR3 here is CASSASADKNIQYF. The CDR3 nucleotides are TGTGCCAGCAGTGCGAGTGCGGACAAAAACATTCAGTACTTC.

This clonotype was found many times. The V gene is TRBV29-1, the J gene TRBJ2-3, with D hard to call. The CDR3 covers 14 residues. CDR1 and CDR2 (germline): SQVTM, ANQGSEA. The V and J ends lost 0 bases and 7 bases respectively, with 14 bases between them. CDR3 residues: CSVEEFISLNTQYF. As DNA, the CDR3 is TGCAGCGTTGAAGAGTTCATCTCGCTAAATACGCAGTATTTT.

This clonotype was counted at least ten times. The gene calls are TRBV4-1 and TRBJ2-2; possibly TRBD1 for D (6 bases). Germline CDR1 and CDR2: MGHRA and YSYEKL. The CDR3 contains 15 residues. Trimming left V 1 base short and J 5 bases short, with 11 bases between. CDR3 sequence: CASSQVQGWTGELFF. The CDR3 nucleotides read TGCGCCAGCAGCCAAGTACAGGGATGGACCGGGGAGCTGTTTTTT.

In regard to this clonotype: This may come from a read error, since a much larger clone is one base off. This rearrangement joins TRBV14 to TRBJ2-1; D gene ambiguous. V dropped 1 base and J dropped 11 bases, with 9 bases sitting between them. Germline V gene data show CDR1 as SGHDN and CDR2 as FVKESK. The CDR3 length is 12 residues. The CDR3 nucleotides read TGTGCCAGCAGCCAAGTTTCAGGCAAGCAGTTCTTC. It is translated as CASSQVSGKQFF.

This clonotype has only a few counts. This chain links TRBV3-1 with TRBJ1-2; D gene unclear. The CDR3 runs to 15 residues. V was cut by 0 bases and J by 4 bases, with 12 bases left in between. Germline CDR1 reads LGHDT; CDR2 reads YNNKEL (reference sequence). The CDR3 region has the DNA TGTGCCAGCAGCCAAGACAGGAACCCCTTCTATGGCTACACCTTC. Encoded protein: CASSQDRNPFYGYTF.